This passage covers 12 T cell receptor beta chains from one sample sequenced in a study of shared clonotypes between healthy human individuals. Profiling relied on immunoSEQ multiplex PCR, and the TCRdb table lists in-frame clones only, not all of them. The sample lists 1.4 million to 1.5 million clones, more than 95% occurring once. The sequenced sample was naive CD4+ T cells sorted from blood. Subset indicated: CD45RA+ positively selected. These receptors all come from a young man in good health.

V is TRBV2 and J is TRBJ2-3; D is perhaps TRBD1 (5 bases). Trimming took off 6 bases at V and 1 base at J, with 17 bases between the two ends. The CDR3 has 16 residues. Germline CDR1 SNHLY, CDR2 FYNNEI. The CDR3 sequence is CASRTNRPRGTDTQYF. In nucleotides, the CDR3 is TGTGCCAGCAGAACAAACAGGCCTCGAGGCACAGATACGCAGTATTTT.

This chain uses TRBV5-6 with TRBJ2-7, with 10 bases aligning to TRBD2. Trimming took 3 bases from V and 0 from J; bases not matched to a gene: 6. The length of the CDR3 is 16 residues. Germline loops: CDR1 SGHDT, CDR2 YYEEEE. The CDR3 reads CASSSPAGGSSYEQYF. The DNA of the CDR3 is TGTGCCAGCAGCTCCCCAGCGGGAGGGAGCTCCTACGAGCAGTACTTC.

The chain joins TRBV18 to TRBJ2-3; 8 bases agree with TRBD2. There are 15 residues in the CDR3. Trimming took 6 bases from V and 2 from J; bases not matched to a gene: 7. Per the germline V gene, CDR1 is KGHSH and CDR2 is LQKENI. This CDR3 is CASSVSAGDTDTQYF. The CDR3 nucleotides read TGTGCCAGCTCCGTCTCAGCGGGAGACACAGATACGCAGTATTTT.

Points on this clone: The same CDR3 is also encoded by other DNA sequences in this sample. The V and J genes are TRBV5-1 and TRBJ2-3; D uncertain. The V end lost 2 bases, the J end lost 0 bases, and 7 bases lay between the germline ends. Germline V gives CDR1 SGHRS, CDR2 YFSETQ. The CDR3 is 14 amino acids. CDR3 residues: CASSFRASTDTQYF. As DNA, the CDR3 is TGCGCCAGCAGCTTTAGAGCTAGCACAGATACGCAGTATTTT.

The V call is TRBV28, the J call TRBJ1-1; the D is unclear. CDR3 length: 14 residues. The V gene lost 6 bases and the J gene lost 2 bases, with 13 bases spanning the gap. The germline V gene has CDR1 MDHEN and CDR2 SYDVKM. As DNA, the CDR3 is TGTGCCAGCAGGCATTGGCAAATCAACACTGAAGCTTTCTTT. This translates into CASRHWQINTEAFF.

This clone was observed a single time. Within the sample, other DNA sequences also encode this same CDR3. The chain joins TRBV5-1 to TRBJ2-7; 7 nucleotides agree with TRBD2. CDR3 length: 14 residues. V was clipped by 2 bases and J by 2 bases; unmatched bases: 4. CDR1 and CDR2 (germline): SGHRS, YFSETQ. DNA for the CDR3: TGCGCCAGCAGCTTCCAGCGGGGAGCCTACGAGCAGTACTTC. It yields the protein CASSFQRGAYEQYF.

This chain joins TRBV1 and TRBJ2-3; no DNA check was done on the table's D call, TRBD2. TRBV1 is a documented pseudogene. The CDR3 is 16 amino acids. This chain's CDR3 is CTSSQDWGLNTDTQYF. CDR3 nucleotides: TGCACCAGCAGCCAAGATTGGGGACTCAACACAGATACGCAGTATTTT.

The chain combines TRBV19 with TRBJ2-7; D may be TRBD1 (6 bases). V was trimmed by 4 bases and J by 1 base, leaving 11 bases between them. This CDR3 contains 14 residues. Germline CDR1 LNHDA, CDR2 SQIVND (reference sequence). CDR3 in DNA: TGTGCCAGTAGTACGGGACACGGATCCTACGAGCAGTACTTC. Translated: CASSTGHGSYEQYF.

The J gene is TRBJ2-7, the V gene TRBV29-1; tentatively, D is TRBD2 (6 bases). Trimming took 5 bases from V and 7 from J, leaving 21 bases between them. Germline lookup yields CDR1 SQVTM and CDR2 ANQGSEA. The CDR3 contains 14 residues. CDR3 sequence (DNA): TGCAGCGTTCACATCACGGGACTCGTGGGGGAGCAGTACTTC. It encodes CSVHITGLVGEQYF.

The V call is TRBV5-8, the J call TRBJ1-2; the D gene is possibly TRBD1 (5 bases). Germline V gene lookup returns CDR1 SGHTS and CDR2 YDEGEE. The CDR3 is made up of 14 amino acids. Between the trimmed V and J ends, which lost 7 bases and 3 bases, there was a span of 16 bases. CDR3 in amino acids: CASLRGPFYYGYTF. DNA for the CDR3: TGTGCCAGCTTACGGGGACCATTCTACTATGGCTACACCTTC.

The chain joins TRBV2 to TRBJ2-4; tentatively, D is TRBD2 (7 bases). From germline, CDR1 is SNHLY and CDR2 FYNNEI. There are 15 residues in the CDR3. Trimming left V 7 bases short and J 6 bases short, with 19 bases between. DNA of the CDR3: TGTGCCAGCACTAAAGGCGGGGGCAGAAGAAACATTCAGTACTTC. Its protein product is CASTKGGGRRNIQYF.

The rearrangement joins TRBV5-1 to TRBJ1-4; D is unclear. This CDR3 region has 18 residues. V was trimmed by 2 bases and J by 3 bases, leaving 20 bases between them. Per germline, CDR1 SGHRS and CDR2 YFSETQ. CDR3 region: CASSFGRNPSTANEKLFF. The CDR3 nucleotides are TGCGCCAGCAGCTTCGGCAGGAACCCTTCCACGGCTAATGAAAAACTGTTTTTT.